This passage covers 16 T cell receptor beta chains from one sample sequenced in a study of beta chain features in type 1 diabetes. These receptors have no identified antigens. General study results and limits: Shorter TCRB CDR3s, moderately but significantly so, were found in Type 1 diabetes patients in all four CD4+ subsets.

All of the isolated RNA was reverse transcribed, so expressed TCRB transcripts were sequenced. Repertoires were generated with immunoSEQ multiplex PCR, while TCRdb's copy carries only in-frame clones and drops some. The table records approximately 160,000 clones, about a tenth of them present only once. The sequenced material came from central memory CD4+ T cells from blood. The receptors shown here come from a man aged 25-45 years with type 1 diabetes.

This clone was seen a single time. The V gene is TRBV28, the J gene TRBJ1-2, with D possibly being TRBD1 (6 bases). This CDR3 region has 13 residues. CDR1 and CDR2 from the germline V gene are MDHEN and SYDVKM. V lost 11 bases and J 6 bases, leaving 19 bases between the germline ends. This CDR3 reads CAASLGHPDGYTF. The CDR3 region has the DNA TGTGCCGCCAGCCTGGGACACCCCGATGGCTACACCTTC.

There are a few counts of this clone. The gene calls are TRBV30 and TRBJ2-2; TRBD2 matches at 9 bases. The CDR3 spans 16 residues. The germline gives CDR1 GTSNPN, CDR2 SVGIG (reference sequence). J was trimmed by 4 bases and V by 8 bases; bases with no gene match: 14. This CDR3 reads CAGRFSGRRITGELFF. In DNA, the CDR3 is TGTGCCGGACGGTTCAGCGGGAGGAGGATCACCGGGGAGCTGTTTTTT.

In this sample, this clone turned up a few times. V and J are TRBV4-1 and TRBJ2-1; D is perhaps TRBD1 (6 bases). Germline CDR1 reads MGHRA; CDR2 reads YSYEKL. V was trimmed by 3 bases and J by 7 bases, leaving 22 bases between them. The length of the CDR3 is 17 residues. The CDR3 protein is CASSQAYGGGRGNEQFF. Here the CDR3 DNA reads TGCGCCAGCAGCCAGGCTTATGGGGGCGGTAGGGGGAATGAGCAGTTCTTC.

The CDR3 sequence is CASSPGLAGGYEQYF. CDR3 in DNA: TGTGCCAGCAGCCCTGGACTAGCGGGAGGATACGAGCAGTACTTC. The genes are TRBV28 and TRBJ2-7; 14 bases are shared with TRBD2. Germline-derived CDR1 and CDR2 are MDHEN and SYDVKM. This CDR3 comprises 15 residues. V lost 6 bases, J lost 4 bases, and 5 bases stayed unmatched.

This chain joins TRBV27 and TRBJ1-1, with TRBD1 identical over 7 bases. The V gene end was trimmed by 4 bases and the J gene end by 7 bases; junction bases not matched to a gene: 9. The CDR3 extends over 14 amino acids. CDR1 is MNHEY, CDR2 SMNVEV, per germline (reference sequence). The CDR3 nucleotides read TGTGCCAGCAGTTGGAGAGGGGGCAACTATGAAGCTTTCTTT. Protein sequence: CASSWRGGNYEAFF.

This chain joins TRBV5-1 and TRBJ2-7, with 8 bases fitting TRBD2. Germline V gene lookup returns CDR1 SGHRS and CDR2 YFSETQ. There are 13 residues in the CDR3. The V segment lost 4 bases and the J segment 2 bases; nucleotides outside the gene matches: 2. CDR3 sequence: CASSGSGTYEQYF. As DNA, the CDR3 is TGCGCCAGCAGCGGTAGCGGGACCTACGAGCAGTACTTC.

The table lists this clone with a count of one. The chain joins TRBV14 to TRBJ2-7, with D perhaps matching TRBD2 (5 bases). CDR1 SGHDN and CDR2 FVKESK come from the germline V gene. Trimming cost V 4 bases and J 2 bases, with 12 bases left between them. The CDR3 covers 14 residues. The CDR3 DNA follows: TGTGCCAGCAGCCCCCATCACGGGACCTACGAGCAGTACTTC. Its translation is CASSPHHGTYEQYF. Full variable domain (outside the CDR3, taken from reference TRBV14 and TRBJ2-7): EAGVTQFPSHSVIEKGQTVTLRCDPISGHDNLYWYRRVMGKEIKFLLHFVKESKQDESGMPNNRFLAERTGGTYSTLKVQPAELEDSGVYFCASSPHHGTYEQYFGPGTRLTVT.

The CDR3 sequence is CASSVLAGLFF. As DNA, the CDR3 is TGTGCCAGCAGTGTATTGGCGGGACTGTTCTTC. The rearrangement links TRBV2 to TRBJ2-1, with D tentatively TRBD2 (6 bases). V gave up 4 bases and J gave up 15 bases, with 13 bases separating them. Germline CDR1 and CDR2: SNHLY and FYNNEI. This CDR3 comprises 11 residues.

This clone was seen only a few times. V is TRBV6-1 and J is TRBJ2-7; TRBD1 matches 10 bases. CDR1 is MNHNS and CDR2 is SASEGT in the germline V gene. The CDR3 runs 15 residues. J was trimmed by 6 bases and V by 5 bases; bases with no gene match: 10. CDR3 amino acids: CASSSSRQGAREQYF. The CDR3 DNA reads as TGTGCCAGCAGTAGCTCCCGACAGGGGGCTCGCGAGCAGTACTTC.

This clone occurred a few times. V usage is TRBV6-1 and J usage is TRBJ2-1; weak D call: TRBD2 (6 bases). V lost 2 bases to trimming and J lost 12 bases, with 14 bases between them. Germline V gene lookup returns CDR1 MNHNS and CDR2 SASEGT. The CDR3 length is 13 residues. The CDR3 DNA sequence: TGTGCCAGCAGTGAACCTGAAACCGGGAGGCAGTTCTTC. Translation: CASSEPETGRQFF.

V gene TRBV28 combines with J gene TRBJ2-1, with D tentatively TRBD2 (6 bases). Germline lookup yields CDR1 MDHEN and CDR2 SYDVKM. Between the trimmed V and J ends, which lost 5 bases and 9 bases, there was a span of 17 bases. This CDR3 region has 14 residues. The chain's CDR3 is CASSPYETSSEQFF. Written as DNA, the CDR3 is TGTGCCAGCAGTCCATATGAGACTAGTAGTGAGCAGTTCTTC.

This clone was seen more than once but under ten times. The V call is TRBV28, the J call TRBJ2-1, with D hard to call. Trimming took 7 bases from V and 4 from J, leaving 5 bases between them. The CDR3 runs to 11 residues. Germline-derived CDR1 and CDR2 are MDHEN and SYDVKM. CDR3 in DNA: TGTGCCAGCAAGAGGTACAATGAGCAGTTCTTC. It yields the protein CASKRYNEQFF.

The CDR3 is CSVSSGSDTYEQYF. DNA of the CDR3: TGCAGCGTGTCTAGCGGGTCCGACACCTACGAGCAGTACTTC. This chain connects TRBV29-1 to TRBJ2-7; 8 nucleotides agree with TRBD2. The CDR3 extends over 14 amino acids. With V trimmed by 6 bases and J by 2 bases, 9 bases remained unmatched. Germline-derived CDR1 and CDR2 are SQVTM and ANQGSEA.

The chain uses TRBV5-4 and TRBJ2-1; D gene uncertain. The V gene's germline CDR1 is SGHNT and CDR2 YYREEE (reference sequence). The CDR3 runs to 15 residues. V was pared by 2 bases and J by 0 bases, with 9 bases between. CDR3: CASSFAAASYNEQFF. CDR3 bases: TGTGCCAGCAGCTTCGCGGCTGCCTCCTACAATGAGCAGTTCTTC.

This clone has a handful of counts. The rearrangement uses TRBV7-9 and TRBJ2-3; D perhaps matches TRBD2 (6 bases). The CDR3 is 15 residues long. CDR1 SEHNR and CDR2 FQNEAQ come from the germline V gene (reference sequence). V was trimmed by 3 bases and J by 2 bases, leaving 12 bases between them. The CDR3, as DNA: TGTGCCAGCAGCTTGACTTCTAGCGCCACAGATACGCAGTATTTT. It codes for CASSLTSSATDTQYF. Supplemented by reference TRBV7-9 and TRBJ2-3, the full variable domain reads DTGVSQNPRHKITKRGQNVTFRCDPISEHNRLYWYRQTLGQGPEFLTYFQNEAQLEKSRLLSDRFSAERPKGSFSTLEIQRTEQGDSAMYLCASSLTSSATDTQYFGPGTRLTVL.

This clone was counted once. The chain employs TRBV19 and TRBJ2-1; 7 nucleotides agree with TRBD2. Germline-derived CDR1 and CDR2 are LNHDA and SQIVND (reference sequence). V shed 5 bases and J 3 bases; nucleotides not matched to a gene: 10. The CDR3 is made up of 16 amino acids. CDR3 nucleotides: TGTGCCAGTAGTGTAACACTAGCGTCGAGCTACAATGAGCAGTTCTTC. It is translated as CASSVTLASSYNEQFF.